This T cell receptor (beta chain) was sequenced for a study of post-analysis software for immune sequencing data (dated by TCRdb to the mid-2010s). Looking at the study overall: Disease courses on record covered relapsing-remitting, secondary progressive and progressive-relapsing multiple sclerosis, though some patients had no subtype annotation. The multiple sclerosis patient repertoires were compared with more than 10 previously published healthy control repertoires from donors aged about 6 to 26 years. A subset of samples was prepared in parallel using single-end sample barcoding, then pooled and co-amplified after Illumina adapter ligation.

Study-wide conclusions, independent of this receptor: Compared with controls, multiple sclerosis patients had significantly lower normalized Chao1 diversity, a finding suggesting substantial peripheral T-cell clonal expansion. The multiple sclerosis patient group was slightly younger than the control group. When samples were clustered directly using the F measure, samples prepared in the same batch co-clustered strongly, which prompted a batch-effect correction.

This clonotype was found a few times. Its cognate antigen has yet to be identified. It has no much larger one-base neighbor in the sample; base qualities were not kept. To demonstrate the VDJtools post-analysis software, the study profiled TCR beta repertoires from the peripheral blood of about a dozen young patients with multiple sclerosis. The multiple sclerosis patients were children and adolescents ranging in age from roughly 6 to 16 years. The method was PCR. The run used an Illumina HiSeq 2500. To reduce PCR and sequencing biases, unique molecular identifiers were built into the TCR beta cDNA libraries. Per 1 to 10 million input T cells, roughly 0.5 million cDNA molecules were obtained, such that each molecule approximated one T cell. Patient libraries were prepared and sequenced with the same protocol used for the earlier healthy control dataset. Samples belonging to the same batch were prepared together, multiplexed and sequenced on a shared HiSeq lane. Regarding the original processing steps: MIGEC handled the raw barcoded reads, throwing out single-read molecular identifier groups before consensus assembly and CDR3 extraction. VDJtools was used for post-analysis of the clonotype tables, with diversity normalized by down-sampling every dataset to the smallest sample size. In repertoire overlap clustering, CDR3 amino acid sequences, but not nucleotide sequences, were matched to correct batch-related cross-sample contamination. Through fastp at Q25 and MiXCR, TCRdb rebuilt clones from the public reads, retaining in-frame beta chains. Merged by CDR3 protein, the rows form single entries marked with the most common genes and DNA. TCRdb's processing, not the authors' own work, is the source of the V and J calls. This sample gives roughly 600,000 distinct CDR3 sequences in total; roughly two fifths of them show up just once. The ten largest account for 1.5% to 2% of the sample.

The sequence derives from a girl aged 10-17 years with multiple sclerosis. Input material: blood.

The nucleotide sequence reads as follows: TGTGCCAGCAGTGCGACAGGGCGTTTCTATGGCTACACCTTC. Translated, this is CASSATGRFYGYTF. The chain employs TRBV12-3 or TRBV12-4 and TRBJ1-2; a stretch of 7 junction bases matches TRBD1. The junction shows trimming of 5 bases on V and 4 bases on J, and the gene matches do not reach 7 bases of it. Reading from cysteine to phenylalanine, the CDR3 counts 14 amino acids. Of the read, only the CDR3 DNA is kept; its 42 bases are in frame from base 1.